This T cell receptor beta chain was captured by sequencing in a study of OX40 agonist ivuxolimab in advanced cancers. As for the study in general: Every patient in dose escalation had hepatocellular carcinoma, melanoma, renal cell or head and neck cancer. The study, taken as a whole, reports: The authors did not determine the antigen specificity of the expanded peripheral T cells.

On this clone itself: The antigen is undetermined.

Deletions cut 0 bases from V and 7 bases from J, with 9 bases between. The length of the CDR3 is 13 residues. Germline V lookup: CDR1 SEHNR, CDR2 FQNEAQ (reference sequence). Assay used: immunoSEQ multiplex PCR; TCRdb lists only in-frame clones, some missing. The table has more than 20,000 clones, approximately 89% seen once. The sequence was collected from an adult with an advanced solid tumor such as melanoma, head and neck, liver or kidney cancer. Here the sequenced sample was CD4+ or CD8+ T cells sorted from blood, taken in a trial of the OX40 agonist ivuxolimab. V and J are TRBV7-9 and TRBJ2-5; D call uncertain. The CDR3 reads CASSLAGLMTQYF. Written as DNA, the CDR3 is TGTGCCAGCAGCTTAGCGGGGTTGATGACCCAGTACTTC.